This entry lists 26 T cell receptor beta chains sequenced from one sample in a study of blood T cell repertoires in COVID-19. TCRdb's copy holds only in-frame clones and misses some; the assay was immunoSEQ multiplex PCR. The repertoire has about 140,000 clones, about 87% of them found once; the top ten carry 1.7%. Sequencing was performed on peripheral blood. These receptors originate from a woman in her forties or fifties with acute or convalescent COVID-19.

The V gene is TRBV10-3, the J gene TRBJ2-7; maybe TRBD1 (5 bases). This CDR3 has 12 residues. Trimming cost V 6 bases and J 3 bases, with 9 bases left between them. Germline CDR1 is ENHRY and CDR2 is SYGVKD. The CDR3 coding sequence is TGTGCCATCAGCGAACAGGACTACGAGCAGTACTTC. Its translation is CAISEQDYEQYF.

This chain connects TRBV24-1 to TRBJ1-1, with 10 bases matching TRBD1. The CDR3 covers 17 residues. With 1 base clipped from V and 3 bases from J, the junction kept 7 bases outside the gene matches. Per germline, CDR1 KGHDR and CDR2 SFDVKD. This CDR3 is CATSDFGQGVWDTEAFF. In DNA, the CDR3 is TGTGCCACCAGTGATTTCGGACAGGGGGTCTGGGACACTGAAGCTTTCTTT.

The J gene is TRBJ1-1, the V gene TRBV5-1; 9 bases map to TRBD1. CDR1 is SGHRS and CDR2 is YFSETQ in the germline V gene. The CDR3 contains 16 residues. The V segment lost 6 bases and the J segment 1 base; nucleotides outside the gene matches: 10. The CDR3 DNA sequence: TGCGCCAGCACCTTTGGGACAGGGATAAAGAACACTGAAGCTTTCTTT. Protein: CASTFGTGIKNTEAFF.

J is TRBJ2-7 and V is TRBV29-1; D is perhaps TRBD1 (6 bases). The CDR3 length is 13 residues. Trimming stripped 6 bases from V and 4 bases from J, with 16 bases between. In germline, CDR1 is SQVTM, CDR2 ANQGSEA. In DNA form, the CDR3 reads TGCAGCGTCTTGACAGGCCTCTCATACGAGCAGTACTTC. Its protein product is CSVLTGLSYEQYF.

This chain uses TRBV5-1 with TRBJ2-5; D not certain. Deletions cut 4 bases from V and 5 bases from J, with 9 bases between. The CDR3 covers 12 residues. Germline lookup yields CDR1 SGHRS and CDR2 YFSETQ. The CDR3 protein is CASSTERETQYF. The CDR3 DNA is TGCGCCAGCAGCACTGAACGGGAGACCCAGTACTTC.

This rearrangement joins TRBV5-4 to TRBJ1-2, with 12 bases identical to TRBD1. V was clipped by 4 bases and J by 6 bases; unmatched bases: 7. This CDR3 has 15 amino acids. Germline loops: CDR1 SGHNT, CDR2 YYREEE (reference sequence). The CDR3 spells CASSAGQGAGDGYTF. In DNA, the CDR3 is TGTGCCAGCAGCGCGGGACAGGGGGCGGGTGATGGCTACACCTTC.

The rearrangement uses TRBV7-2 and TRBJ2-7, with D tentatively TRBD1 (6 bases). CDR3 length: 15 residues. V was clipped by 4 bases and J by 4 bases, with 17 bases between them. In germline, CDR1 is SGHTA, CDR2 FQGNSA. The CDR3 loop is CASSYLQGVGYEQYF. The DNA of the CDR3 is TGTGCCAGCAGCTACCTACAGGGAGTCGGGTACGAGCAGTACTTC.

The chain couples TRBV4-2 to TRBJ2-4; 7 bases align to TRBD2. The CDR3 has 14 amino acids. The V gene end was trimmed by 4 bases and the J gene end by 5 bases; junction bases not matched to a gene: 5. Germline V gives CDR1 LGHNA, CDR2 YNFKEQ. The CDR3 reads CASSPGLGQNIQYF. DNA of the CDR3: TGTGCCAGCAGCCCAGGACTAGGGCAAAACATTCAGTACTTC.

This chain uses TRBV7-9 with TRBJ1-1; D may be TRBD1 (5 bases). Germline lookup yields CDR1 SEHNR and CDR2 FQNEAQ (reference sequence). Trimming left V 6 bases short and J 0 bases short, with 11 bases between. The CDR3 is 14 amino acids. CDR3 region: CASRGGPLNTEAFF. The CDR3 bases are TGTGCCAGCAGGGGGGGTCCCCTGAACACTGAAGCTTTCTTT.

The chain carries TRBV7-9 and TRBJ2-5, with D uncertain. Germline assignment: CDR1 SEHNR and CDR2 FQNEAQ (reference sequence). Trimming took off 0 bases at V and 0 bases at J, with 14 bases between the two ends. The CDR3 covers 17 residues. For the CDR3, the DNA is TGTGCCAGCAGCTTAGCCACTGGAGCAGTGTACCAAGAGACCCAGTACTTC. Translating it yields CASSLATGAVYQETQYF.

Concerning this clone itself: This may arise from a read error, as a much more abundant clone is one base away. The rearrangement links TRBV12-5 to TRBJ1-2; no clear D gene. CDR1 LGHNT and CDR2 FRNRAP come from the germline V gene. The CDR3 length is 12 residues. CDR3 in amino acids: CVSGPGEDGYTF. The CDR3 DNA reads TGTGTTAGTGGTCCGGGAGAGGATGGCTACACCTTC.

The genes are TRBV5-1 and TRBJ2-1, with 13 positions matching TRBD2. This CDR3 is 18 amino acids long. The germline V gene has CDR1 SGHRS and CDR2 YFSETQ. Unmatched junction bases numbered 7, after V lost 4 bases and J lost 0 bases. The DNA for the CDR3 is TGCGCCAGCAGCCCTGGGACTAGCGGGACCAGCTCCTACAATGAGCAGTTCTTC. Its protein product is CASSPGTSGTSSYNEQFF.

About this clone: Its ends do not fully match the called genes, so a read error is possible. V gene TRBV7-7 combines with J gene TRBJ2-3; TRBD2 matches 13 bases. The V gene's germline CDR1 is SSHAT and CDR2 FNYEAQ (reference sequence). The CDR3 length is 16 residues. CDR3 bases: TGTGCTAGCAGCCTGGGACTAGCGGGACACACAGATACGCAGTATTTT. Translated: CASSLGLAGHTDTQYF.

The chain carries TRBV3-1 (or the pseudogene TRBV3-2) and TRBJ2-1, with D possibly being TRBD2 (5 bases). The CDR3 runs to 16 residues. Deletions cut 0 bases from V and 0 bases from J, with 9 bases between. CDR1 is LGHDT and CDR2 is YNNKEL in the germline V gene (reference sequence). In DNA, the CDR3 is TGTGCCAGCAGCCAAGATCTAGGGAGCTCCTACAATGAGCAGTTCTTC. It encodes CASSQDLGSSYNEQFF.

V gene TRBV19 combines with J gene TRBJ2-3, with 11 bases aligning to TRBD2. The V gene end was trimmed by 5 bases and the J gene end by 3 bases; junction bases not matched to a gene: 4. Germline assignment: CDR1 LNHDA and CDR2 SQIVND (reference sequence). The length of the CDR3 is 15 residues. The CDR3 sequence is CASSPSSGRTDTQYF. The DNA of the CDR3 is TGTGCCAGTAGTCCGTCTAGCGGGAGGACAGATACGCAGTATTTT. Based on the CDR3 plus reference TRBV19 and TRBJ2-3, the full variable domain is DGGITQSPKYLFRKEGQNVTLSCEQNLNHDAMYWYRQDPGQGLRLIYYSQIVNDFQKGDIAEGYSVSREKKESFPLTVTSAQKNPTAFYLCASSPSSGRTDTQYFGPGTRLTVL.

V and J are TRBV27 and TRBJ2-6, with D perhaps matching TRBD1 (5 bases). Germline CDR1 reads MNHEY; CDR2 reads SMNVEV (reference sequence). This CDR3 spans 16 amino acids. Trimming left V 6 bases short and J 4 bases short, with 16 bases between. The CDR3 protein is CASSLIVGVGANVLTF. The DNA for the CDR3 is TGTGCCAGCAGCCTTATCGTAGGGGTCGGGGCCAACGTCCTGACTTTC.

J is TRBJ1-2 and V is TRBV7-9; D remains ambiguous. Germline V gives CDR1 SEHNR, CDR2 FQNEAQ (reference sequence). The CDR3 length is 15 residues. DNA for the CDR3: TGTACCACAGCAGCTTCAGGTGTGCCGCGCTATGGCTACACCTTC. Its protein is CTTAASGVPRYGYTF. The full variable domain, with the rest looked up from reference TRBV7-9 and TRBJ1-2, is DTGVSQNPRHKITKRGQNVTFRCDPISEHNRLYWYRQTLGQGPEFLTYFQNEAQLEKSRLLSDRFSAERPKGSFSTLEIQRTEQGDSAMYLCTTAASGVPRYGYTFGSGTRLTVV.

The V call is TRBV10-3, the J call TRBJ2-3, with 9 bases lining up with TRBD2. The CDR3 is 16 amino acids. V lost 3 bases, J lost 6 bases, and 10 bases stayed unmatched. Germline V gene data show CDR1 as ENHRY and CDR2 as SYGVKD. The chain's CDR3 is CAISDTAGGPGDTQYF. In DNA, the CDR3 is TGTGCCATCAGTGATACGGCGGGAGGGCCGGGTGATACGCAGTATTTT.

The rearrangement uses TRBV28 and TRBJ1-1, with TRBD1 as a possible D gene (5 bases). The CDR3 length is 13 residues. The germline gives CDR1 MDHEN, CDR2 SYDVKM. V was pared by 2 bases and J by 4 bases, with 8 bases between. CDR3 residues: CASSLAGITEAFF. As DNA, the CDR3 is TGTGCCAGCAGTTTAGCAGGGATCACTGAAGCTTTCTTT.

This chain joins TRBV28 and TRBJ1-2, with D hard to call. V was cut by 3 bases and J by 4 bases, with 6 bases left in between. The V gene's germline CDR1 is MDHEN and CDR2 SYDVKM. The CDR3 totals 12 residues. This CDR3 reads CASSFQAYGYTF. CDR3 sequence (DNA): TGTGCCAGCAGTTTTCAGGCCTATGGCTACACCTTC.

The rearrangement joins TRBV7-9 to TRBJ2-3; perhaps TRBD1 as D (6 bases). The CDR3 is 14 amino acids. Germline CDR1 and CDR2: SEHNR and FQNEAQ (reference sequence). Trimming cost V 5 bases and J 2 bases, with 11 bases left between them. CDR3 amino acids: CASSPGTPTDTQYF. The DNA for the CDR3 is TGTGCCAGCAGCCCGGGGACACCCACAGATACGCAGTATTTT.

The rearrangement joins TRBV7-2 to TRBJ2-5; tentative D call: TRBD1 (6 bases). The V gene lost 2 bases and the J gene lost 3 bases, with 10 bases spanning the gap. Germline-derived CDR1 and CDR2 are SGHTA and FQGNSA. CDR3 length: 14 amino acids. The CDR3 reads CASSLIQGKETQYF. The CDR3 DNA is TGTGCCAGCAGCTTAATACAGGGAAAAGAGACCCAGTACTTC.

This clone was recorded once. This chain links TRBV9 with TRBJ1-1; possible D gene TRBD1, 5 bases. This CDR3 has 14 amino acids. CDR1 is SGDLS and CDR2 is YYNGEE in the germline V gene. Deletions cut 3 bases from V and 1 base from J, with 10 bases between. The CDR3, as DNA: TGTGCCAGCAGCGGGTTGACAGCGAACACTGAAGCTTTCTTT. The encoded protein is CASSGLTANTEAFF.

The genes are TRBV3-1 (or the pseudogene TRBV3-2) and TRBJ2-2, with D possibly TRBD1 on 6 matching bases. The CDR3 sequence is 14 residues long. CDR1 and CDR2 from the germline V gene are LGHDT and YNNKEL (reference sequence). Trimming cost V 6 bases and J 5 bases, with 13 bases left between them. CDR3 coding DNA: TGTGCCAGCAGGGAAACAGGGAAAACCGGGGAGCTGTTTTTT. Translating it yields CASRETGKTGELFF.

J is TRBJ2-3 and V is TRBV4-2; the D is unclear. The CDR3 extends over 15 amino acids. Trimming removed 1 base at V and 6 bases at J, with 14 bases between. Germline loops: CDR1 LGHNA, CDR2 YNFKEQ. CDR3 DNA: TGTGCCAGCAGCCAAGTAAGTACCCACGAGGATACGCAGTATTTT. Translated: CASSQVSTHEDTQYF.

V and J are TRBV19 and TRBJ1-1; D gene uncertain. Trimming cost V 3 bases and J 8 bases, with 10 bases left between them. The CDR3 loop spans 12 amino acids. From germline, CDR1 is LNHDA and CDR2 SQIVND (reference sequence). CDR3 DNA sequence: TGTGCCAGTAGTATCGGGGTGGGAGAAGCTTTCTTT. This gives the protein CASSIGVGEAFF.